One T cell receptor (beta chain) is described in this entry. The repertoire was sequenced with immunoSEQ multiplex PCR; TCRdb's copy has only in-frame clones and lacks some. The sample lists approximately 91,000 clones, 70% to 90% occurring once. This sample is part of a study of blood T cell repertoires in COVID-19. The V gene's germline CDR1 is SGHKS and CDR2 YYEKEE (reference sequence). The CDR3 extends over 14 amino acids. V lost 0 bases and J 4 bases, leaving 10 bases between the germline ends. The chain employs TRBV5-5 and TRBJ1-1; no firm D call. This TCR was sampled from a man aged 70-80 years with acute or convalescent COVID-19. Sequencing was done on a sample of peripheral blood. The CDR3 DNA reads TGTGCCAGCAGCTTGGACCACCTACTCACTGAAGCTTTCTTT. Protein: CASSLDHLLTEAFF. The complete variable domain, with remaining parts taken from reference TRBV5-5 and TRBJ1-1, reads DAGVTQSPTHLIKTRGQQVTLRCSPISGHKSVSWYQQVLGQGPQFIFQYYEKEERGRGNFPDRFSARQFPNYSSELNVNALLLGDSALYLCASSLDHLLTEAFFGQGTRLTVV.